Presented here are 14 T cell receptor delta chains from one specimen sequenced in a study of gamma-delta chains in newborns, infants, children. TCRdb reapplied CATT to the reads. The sample gives roughly 11,000 delta-chain clones, around 3% of which show up once; approximately 9.3% is in the top ten. Sequenced input: blood. The origin of the receptors is a child who was a newborn, infant or young child, either healthy, febrile or measles-vaccinated (not recorded which).

The chain recombines TRDV2 with TRDJ1; D is unclear. V was shortened by 3 bases and J by 0 bases, with 10 bases between the two germline ends. The CDR3 loop spans 14 amino acids. Germline V lookup: CDR1 GEAIGNYY, CDR2 EKD. CDR3 nucleotides: TGTGCCTGTGACCCCATCGGTGACACCGATAAACTCATCTTT. Translation: CACDPIGDTDKLIF.

This chain links TRDV1 with TRDJ1; TRDD1 or TRDD3 may be the D gene (5 bases each). Germline assignment: CDR1 TSWWSYY and CDR2 QGS. The germline V and J ends were trimmed by 6 bases and 5 bases, with 31 bases remaining between them. The CDR3 loop spans 19 amino acids. The CDR3, as DNA: TGTGCTCTTGGAAGCCTGGATTGGCCCCGAAATTTCCGGGGAGATAAACTCATCTTT. Amino acids: CALGSLDWPRNFRGDKLIF.

This clone was picked up one time. The rearrangement uses TRDV1 and TRDJ1, with 12 bases fitting TRDD3. The J gene, not given by TCRdb, was assigned here from a germline match of the nucleotide sequence. This CDR3 comprises 25 residues. In germline, CDR1 is TSWWSYY, CDR2 QGS. Trimming cost V 3 bases and J 7 bases; bases outside gene matches: 36. The CDR3 DNA reads as TGTGCTCTTGGGGACTCACGGACGTTTTTCCATCTCCCTGGGGGATACGCCGGCGGTGGAGGTAAACTCATCTTT. It codes for CALGDSRTFFHLPGGYAGGGGKLIF.

Turning to this clone: The database protein in TCRdb disagrees with the DNA translation at residue 16; the sequence shown here was translated from the DNA. The chain couples TRDV2 to TRDJ3; a weak D match, TRDD3 (5 bases). Germline-derived CDR1 and CDR2 are GEAIGNYY and EKD. The CDR3 is made up of 18 amino acids. CDR3 amino acids: CACDTVGSSSWDTRQVFF. DNA for the CDR3: TGTGCCTGTGACACCGTGGGGTCCTCCTCCTGGGACACCCGACAGGTGTTTTTC.

This chain uses TRDV1 with TRDJ1; 9 nucleotides match TRDD3. This CDR3 has 23 amino acids. Germline CDR1 TSWWSYY, CDR2 QGS. The V and J ends lost 5 bases and 0 bases, in that order; junction bases with no gene match: 28. In nucleotides, the CDR3 is TGTGCTCTTGGGAATTCCCCCCGGGGGCAATACTGGGGGAATCCATTCTACACCGATAAACTCATCTTT. Translated: CALGNSPRGQYWGNPFYTDKLIF.

The chain is built from TRDV1 and TRDJ1; TRDD3 matches 8 bases. From germline, CDR1 is TSWWSYY and CDR2 QGS. The CDR3 totals 24 residues. J lost 1 base, V lost 1 base, and 29 bases had no gene match. The CDR3 is CALGERRASVLGGPKTLVTDKLIF. Here the CDR3 DNA reads TGTGCTCTTGGGGAACGTCGAGCTTCCGTACTGGGGGGACCTAAAACTCTTGTCACCGATAAACTCATCTTT.

The gene calls are TRDV3 and TRDJ1; 7 bases map to TRDD3. The CDR3 is 19 residues long. Trimming cost V 2 bases and J 0 bases; bases outside gene matches: 21. CDR1 is TVYSNPD, CDR2 GDNSRS, per germline (reference sequence). CDR3 nucleotides: TGTGCCTTTTTGTGGGATACCCACTTCTATCTCGCGTACACCGATAAACTCATCTTT. Its translation: CAFLWDTHFYLAYTDKLIF.

The chain is built from TRDV3 and TRDJ1; D possibly uses TRDD2 or TRDD3 (5 bases each). Germline V CDR1 and CDR2: TVYSNPD, GDNSRS (reference sequence). V was trimmed by 0 bases and J by 10 bases, leaving 24 bases between them. CDR3 length: 15 amino acids. DNA for the CDR3: TGTGCCTTTAGTTTGTCCCCCCTACTGGCCCTTGGACTCATCTTT. It encodes CAFSLSPLLALGLIF. Drawing the rest from reference TRDV3 and TRDJ1, the complete variable domain is CDKVTQSSPDQTVASGSEVVLLCTYDTVYSNPDLFWYRIRPDYSFQFVFYGDNSRSEGADFTQGRFSVKHILTQKAFHLVISPVRTEDSATYYCAFSLSPLLALGLIFGKGTRVTVEP.

Within the sample, this clone is medium-sized. The chain carries TRDV2 and TRDJ1; D gene uncertain. The length of the CDR3 is 13 residues. CDR1 and CDR2 from the germline V gene are GEAIGNYY and EKD. V was trimmed by 3 bases and J by 3 bases, leaving 10 bases between them. CDR3 in amino acids: CACDPIEADKLIF. The CDR3 DNA reads TGTGCCTGTGACCCAATTGAGGCCGATAAACTCATCTTT.

The table lists this clone with a few counts. The rearrangement uses TRDV2 and TRDJ1; 12 bases map to TRDD3. The CDR3 covers 18 residues. The V and J ends lost 3 bases and 0 bases, in that order; junction bases with no gene match: 10. CDR1 is GEAIGNYY, CDR2 EKD, per germline. The chain's CDR3 is CACDVTGGYSMYTDKLIF. Here the CDR3 DNA reads TGTGCCTGTGACGTTACTGGGGGATACTCCATGTACACCGATAAACTCATCTTT.

Worth noting for this clone: A far larger clone is just one base off, so this is likely a read error. Other DNA sequences in the same sample also yield this CDR3. This chain uses TRDV2 with TRDJ1; possibly TRDD3 for D (6 bases). This CDR3 is built from 14 residues. Trimming cost V 3 bases and J 2 bases, with 12 bases left between them. Germline CDR1 GEAIGNYY, CDR2 EKD. The DNA of the CDR3 is TGTGCCTGTGACCCATTGGGGGGAACCGATAAACTCATCTTT. As protein: CACDPLGGTDKLIF.

The chain uses TRDV1 and TRDJ1; tentatively, D is TRDD3 (6 bases). Germline loops: CDR1 TSWWSYY, CDR2 QGS. The CDR3 consists of 17 residues. With 9 bases removed from V and 0 bases from J, the gap between germline ends came to 23 bases. CDR3 nucleotide sequence: TGTGCTCTCACGTCAGCTACGTACTGGGCGTACACCGATAAACTCATCTTT. Translating it yields CALTSATYWAYTDKLIF.

This clone appeared a few times. The V gene is TRDV2, the J gene TRDJ1, with D possibly being TRDD3 (7 bases). V was pared by 3 bases and J by 1 base, with 38 bases between. Germline V gene data show CDR1 as GEAIGNYY and CDR2 as EKD. The CDR3 length is 23 residues. The CDR3 region has the DNA TGTGCCTGTGACTCACCCCACTTCCTGGGCTCACCACTTTACTGGGGTTCCACCGATAAACTCATCTTT. Its translation is CACDSPHFLGSPLYWGSTDKLIF.

This clone has only a few counts. For the CDR3, the DNA is TGTGCTCTTGGGCCCCGAAAGGAGAATAAACTGGGGGTCGCCGATAAACTCATCTTT. This gives the protein CALGPRKENKLGVADKLIF. The genes are TRDV1 and TRDJ1; 8 nucleotides align to TRDD3. The germline V gene has CDR1 TSWWSYY and CDR2 QGS. The J segment lost 3 bases and the V segment lost 5 bases, leaving 20 bases of the junction unmatched. This CDR3 comprises 19 residues.